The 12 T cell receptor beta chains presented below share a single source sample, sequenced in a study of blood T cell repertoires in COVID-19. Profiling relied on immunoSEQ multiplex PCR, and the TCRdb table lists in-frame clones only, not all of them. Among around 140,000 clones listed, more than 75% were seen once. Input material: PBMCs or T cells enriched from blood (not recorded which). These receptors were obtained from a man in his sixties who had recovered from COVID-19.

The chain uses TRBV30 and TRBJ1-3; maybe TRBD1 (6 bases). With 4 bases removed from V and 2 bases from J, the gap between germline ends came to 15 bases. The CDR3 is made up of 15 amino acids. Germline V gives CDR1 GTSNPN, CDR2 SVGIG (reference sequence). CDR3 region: CAWTAGGAPGNTIYF. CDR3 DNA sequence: TGTGCCTGGACGGCTGGGGGGGCCCCTGGAAACACCATATATTTT. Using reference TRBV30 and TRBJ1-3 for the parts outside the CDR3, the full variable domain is SQTIHQWPATLVQPVGSPLSLECTVEGTSNPNLYWYRQAAGRGLQLLFYSVGIGQISSEVPQNLSASRPQDRQFILSSKKLLLSDSGFYLCAWTAGGAPGNTIYFGEGSWLTVV.

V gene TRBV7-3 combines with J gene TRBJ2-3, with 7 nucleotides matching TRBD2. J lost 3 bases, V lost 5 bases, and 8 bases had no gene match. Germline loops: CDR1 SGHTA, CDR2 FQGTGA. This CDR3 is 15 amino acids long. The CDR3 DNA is TGTGCCAGCAGCCCCGGGGACTACAAGACAGATACGCAGTATTTT. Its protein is CASSPGDYKTDTQYF.

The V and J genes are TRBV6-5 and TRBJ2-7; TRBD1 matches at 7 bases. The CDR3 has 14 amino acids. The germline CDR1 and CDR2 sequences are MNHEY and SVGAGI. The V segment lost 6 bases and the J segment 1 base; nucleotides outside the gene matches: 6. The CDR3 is CASSLNRGSYEQYF. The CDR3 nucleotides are TGTGCCAGCAGCTTGAACAGGGGATCCTACGAGCAGTACTTC.

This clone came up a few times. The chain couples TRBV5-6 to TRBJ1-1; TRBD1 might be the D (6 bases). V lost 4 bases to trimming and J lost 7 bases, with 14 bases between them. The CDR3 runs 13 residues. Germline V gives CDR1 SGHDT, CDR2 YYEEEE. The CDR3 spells CASSPTGRDEAFF. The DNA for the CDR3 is TGTGCCAGCAGCCCTACAGGGAGGGATGAAGCTTTCTTT.

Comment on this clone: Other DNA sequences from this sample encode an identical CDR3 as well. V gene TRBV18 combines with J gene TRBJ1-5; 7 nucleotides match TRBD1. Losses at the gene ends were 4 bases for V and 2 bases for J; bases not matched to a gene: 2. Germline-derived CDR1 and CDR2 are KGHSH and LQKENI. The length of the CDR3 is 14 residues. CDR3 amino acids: CASSLGQGNQPQHF. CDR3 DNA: TGTGCCAGCTCACTTGGACAGGGCAATCAGCCCCAGCATTTT.

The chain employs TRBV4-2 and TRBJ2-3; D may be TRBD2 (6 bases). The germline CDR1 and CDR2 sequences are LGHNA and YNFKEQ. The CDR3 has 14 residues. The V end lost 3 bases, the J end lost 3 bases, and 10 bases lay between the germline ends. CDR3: CASSQGGRTDTQYF. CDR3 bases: TGTGCCAGCAGCCAGGGGGGACGGACAGATACGCAGTATTTT.

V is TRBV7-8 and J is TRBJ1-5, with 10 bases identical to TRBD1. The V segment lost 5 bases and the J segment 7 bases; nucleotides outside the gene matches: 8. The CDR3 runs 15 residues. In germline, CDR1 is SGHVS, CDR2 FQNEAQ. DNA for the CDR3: TGTGCCAGCAGCGGCTACGGGACAGGGGTGCAGCCCCAGCATTTT. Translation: CASSGYGTGVQPQHF. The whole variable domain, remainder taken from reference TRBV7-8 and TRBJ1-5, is GAGVSQSPRYKVAKRGQDVALRCDPISGHVSLFWYQQALGQGPEFLTYFQNEAQLDKSGLPSDRFFAERPEGSVSTLKIQRTQQEDSAVYLCASSGYGTGVQPQHFGDGTRLSIL.

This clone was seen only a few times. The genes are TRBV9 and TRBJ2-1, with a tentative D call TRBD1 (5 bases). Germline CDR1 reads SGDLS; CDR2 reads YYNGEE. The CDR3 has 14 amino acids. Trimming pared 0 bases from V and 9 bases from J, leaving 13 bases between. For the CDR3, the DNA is TGTGCCAGCAGCGTAGGTTTGACAGTAGGTGAGCAGTTCTTC. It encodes CASSVGLTVGEQFF.

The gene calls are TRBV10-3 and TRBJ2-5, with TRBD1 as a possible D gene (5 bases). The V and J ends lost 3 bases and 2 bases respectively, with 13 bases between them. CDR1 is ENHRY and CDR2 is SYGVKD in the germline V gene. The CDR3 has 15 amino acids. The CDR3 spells CAISDPSRGQETQYF. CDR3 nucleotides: TGTGCCATCAGTGATCCCTCTAGGGGACAAGAGACCCAGTACTTC.

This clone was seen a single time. CDR3 coding DNA: TGTGCCAGCAGCCTACAGGGGATGGATAATTCACCCCTCCACTTT. Protein: CASSLQGMDNSPLHF. This sequence joins TRBV7-8 and TRBJ1-6, with 7 bases identical to TRBD1. The CDR3 runs 15 residues. Trimming took 5 bases from V and 5 from J; bases not matched to a gene: 6. The germline CDR1 and CDR2 sequences are SGHVS and FQNEAQ.

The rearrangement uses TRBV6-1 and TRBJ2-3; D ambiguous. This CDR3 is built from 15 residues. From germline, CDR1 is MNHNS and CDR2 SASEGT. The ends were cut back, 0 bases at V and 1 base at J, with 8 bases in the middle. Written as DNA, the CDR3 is TGTGCCAGCAGTGAAGCGCTAAGCGGCACAGATACGCAGTATTTT. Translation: CASSEALSGTDTQYF.

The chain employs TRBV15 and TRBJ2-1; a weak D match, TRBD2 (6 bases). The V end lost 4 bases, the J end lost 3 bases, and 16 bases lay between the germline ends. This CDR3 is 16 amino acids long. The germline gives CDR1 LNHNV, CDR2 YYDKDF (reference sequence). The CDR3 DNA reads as TGTGCCACCAGCAAAGAGAGCCCGGGGGTCTACAATGAGCAGTTCTTC. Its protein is CATSKESPGVYNEQFF.